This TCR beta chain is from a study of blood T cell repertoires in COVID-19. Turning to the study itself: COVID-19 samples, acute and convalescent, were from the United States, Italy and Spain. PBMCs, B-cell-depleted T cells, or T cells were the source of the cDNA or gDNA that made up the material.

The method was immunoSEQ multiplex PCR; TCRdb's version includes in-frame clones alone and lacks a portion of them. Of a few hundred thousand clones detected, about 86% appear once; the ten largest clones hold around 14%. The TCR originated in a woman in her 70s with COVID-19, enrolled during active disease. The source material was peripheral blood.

As DNA, the CDR3 is TGTGCCAGCAGCCCCCGACAGGGATGGAGTGAGAACTATGGCTACACCTTC. This codes for CASSPRQGWSENYGYTF. The chain carries TRBV27 and TRBJ1-2; 7 bases map to TRBD1. The CDR3 consists of 17 residues. The V gene's germline CDR1 is MNHEY and CDR2 SMNVEV (reference sequence). The ends lost 6 bases at V and 2 bases at J; junction bases unmatched: 15.